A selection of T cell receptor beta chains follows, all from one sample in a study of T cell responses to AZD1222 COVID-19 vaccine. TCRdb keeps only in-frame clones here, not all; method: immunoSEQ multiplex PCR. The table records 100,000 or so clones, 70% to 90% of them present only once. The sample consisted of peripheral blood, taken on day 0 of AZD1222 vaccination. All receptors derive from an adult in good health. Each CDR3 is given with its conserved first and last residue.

CDR3: CASTPRYRAPNIQYF; V: TRBV5-5; length: 15; J: TRBJ2-4
CDR3: CASSLGAGFGEQYF; V: TRBV7-2; length: 14; J: TRBJ2-7
CDR3: CASSPQGAGYREQYF; V: TRBV9; length: 15; J: TRBJ2-7
CDR3: CAWKLDQETQYF; V: TRBV30; length: 12; J: TRBJ2-5
CDR3: CASSLIAGQGTEAFF; V: TRBV7-3; length: 15; J: TRBJ1-1
CDR3: CASSPTGTGGLGTDTQYF; V: TRBV9; length: 18; J: TRBJ2-3
CDR3: CASSPRGTQNTEAFF; V: TRBV18; length: 15; J: TRBJ1-1
CDR3: CAISDSGGPRGYTF; V: TRBV10-3; length: 14; J: TRBJ1-2
CDR3: CASSQDFRGQETQYF; V: TRBV4-3; length: 15; J: TRBJ2-5
CDR3: CASSSGPFPGTQHF; V: TRBV19; length: 14; J: TRBJ1-5
CDR3: CASSLEGGEQYF; V: TRBV5-4; length: 12; J: TRBJ2-7
CDR3: CAWGTGGRGYTF; V: TRBV30; length: 12; J: TRBJ1-2
CDR3: CASSQPLAGADTQYF; V: TRBV3-1/TRBV3-2; length: 15; J: TRBJ2-3
CDR3: CASSLAGVDEKLFF; V: TRBV5-1; length: 14; J: TRBJ1-4
CDR3: CASRQTGRHGYTF; V: TRBV7-2; length: 13; J: TRBJ1-2
CDR3: CASSPDYPQETQYF; V: TRBV7-2; length: 14; J: TRBJ2-5
CDR3: CASSSLLKDTPNTEAFF; V: TRBV7-3; length: 17; J: TRBJ1-1
CDR3: CASSQDPSGNQPQHF; V: TRBV4-1; length: 15; J: TRBJ1-5
CDR3: CASSLTGGYGYTF; V: TRBV9; length: 13; J: TRBJ1-2
CDR3: CASSQHGAGGWELFF; V: TRBV4-1; length: 15; J: TRBJ2-2
CDR3: CAISETGHSGNTIYF; V: TRBV10-3; length: 15; J: TRBJ1-3
CDR3: CASSLGQGAGAEAFF; V: TRBV6-5; length: 15; J: TRBJ1-1
CDR3: CACPKDGLGTNGYTF; V: TRBV30; length: 15; J: TRBJ1-2
CDR3: CASSLANTIYF; V: TRBV7-8; length: 11; J: TRBJ1-3
CDR3: CASSSPGTGGGFTEAFF; V: TRBV28; length: 17; J: TRBJ1-1
CDR3: CASSQGWSSYEQYF; V: TRBV3-1/TRBV3-2; length: 14; J: TRBJ2-7
CDR3: CASSLGQGADNTEAFF; V: TRBV6-6; length: 16; J: TRBJ1-1
CDR3: CASSQLVGQGDTGELFF; V: TRBV4-3; length: 17; J: TRBJ2-2